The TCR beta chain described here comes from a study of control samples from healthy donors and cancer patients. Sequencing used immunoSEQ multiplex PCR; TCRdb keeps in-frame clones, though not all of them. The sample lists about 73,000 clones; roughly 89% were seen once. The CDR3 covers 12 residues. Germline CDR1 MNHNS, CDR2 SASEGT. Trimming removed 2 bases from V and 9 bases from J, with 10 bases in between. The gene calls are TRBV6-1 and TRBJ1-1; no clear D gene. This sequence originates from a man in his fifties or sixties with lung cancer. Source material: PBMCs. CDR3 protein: CASSERTRKAFF. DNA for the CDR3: TGTGCCAGCAGTGAAAGGACCCGAAAAGCTTTCTTT.